This T cell receptor (beta chain) originates from a study of T cell responses to AZD1222 COVID-19 vaccine. Study observations and caveats: CD4 TCRs covered the whole spike, strongest at regions 160-218 and 743-854. Seropositive at baseline were only a handful of AZD1222 recipients. There were mostly white British donors and more females than males, and clonal diversity was possibly underestimated. The repertoires were collected only after the peak T cell response.

On this clone: No antigen is known for it.

Trimming cost V 10 bases and J 3 bases, with 12 bases left between them. This CDR3 spans 12 amino acids. Germline-derived CDR1 and CDR2 are MNHEY and SVGAGI. Assay: immunoSEQ multiplex PCR; the TCRdb copy retains only in-frame clones and omits some. The sample holds roughly 180,000 clones, 91% seen once. The gene calls are TRBV6-5 and TRBJ1-1, with D perhaps matching TRBD1 (5 bases). Sequences were derived from peripheral blood, sampled on day 0 of AZD1222 vaccination. This TCR derives from an adult in good health. The CDR3 nucleotides are TGTGCCACCGGTCCAGGGTACACTGAAGCTTTCTTT. Translating gives CATGPGYTEAFF.